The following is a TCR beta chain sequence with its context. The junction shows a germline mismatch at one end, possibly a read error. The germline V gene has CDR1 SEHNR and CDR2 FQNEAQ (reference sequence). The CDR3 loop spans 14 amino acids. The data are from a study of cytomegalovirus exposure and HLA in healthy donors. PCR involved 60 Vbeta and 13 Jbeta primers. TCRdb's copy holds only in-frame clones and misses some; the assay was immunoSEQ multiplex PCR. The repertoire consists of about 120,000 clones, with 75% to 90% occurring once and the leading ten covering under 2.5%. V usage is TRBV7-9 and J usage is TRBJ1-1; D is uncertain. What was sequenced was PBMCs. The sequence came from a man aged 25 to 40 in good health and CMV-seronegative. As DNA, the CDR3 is TGTTCCAGCAGCTTAGGTACGGGTTGGACTGAAGCTTTCTTT. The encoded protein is CSSSLGTGWTEAFF.